Below are 8 T cell receptor beta chains sequenced from a single sample in a study of monozygotic twins with inflammatory bowel disease. From its re-call of the 5' RACE reads, TCRdb lists each CDR3 protein once, without DNA. This table lists approximately 100,000 distinct CDR3 sequences. Sequenced sample: blood. The source of these receptors is a human donor with ulcerative colitis or Crohn's disease, or a healthy co-twin of an affected twin (not recorded which).

V gene TRBV20-1 combines with J gene TRBJ1-2. Germline V gene data show CDR1 as DFQATT and CDR2 as SNEGSKA (reference sequence). The CDR3 runs to 14 residues. The CDR3 loop reads CSARDYAGFAGYTF.

The chain recombines TRBV12-3 or TRBV12-4 with TRBJ2-2. The CDR3 is 11 amino acids. CDR3 sequence: CASTYTGELFF.

The V gene is TRBV4-3, the J gene TRBJ2-6. Looked up from germline, CDR1 is LGHNA and CDR2 is YSLEER. This CDR3 comprises 14 residues. The CDR3 sequence: CASSQVGGANVLTF.

The rearrangement uses TRBV11-1 and TRBJ2-5; as DNA is missing, the TRBD1 call by TCRdb cannot be tested. CDR1 is SGHAT and CDR2 is FQDESV in the germline V gene (reference sequence). CDR3 size: 13 residues. The CDR3 region is CASRKPGEETQYF.

V gene TRBV12-3 or TRBV12-4 combines with J gene TRBJ2-7. The CDR3 length is 14 residues. CDR3 protein: CASSLDRNSYEQYF.

The V call is TRBV7-2, the J call TRBJ2-5; no DNA is available, so the TRBD2 call from TCRdb remains unchecked. Per germline, CDR1 SGHTA and CDR2 FQGNSA. The CDR3 extends over 15 amino acids. This CDR3 reads CASSLAGAFGETQYF. Drawing the rest from reference TRBV7-2 and TRBJ2-5, the complete variable domain is GAGVSQSPSNKVTEKGKDVELRCDPISGHTALYWYRQSLGQGLEFLIYFQGNSAPDKSGLPSDRFSAERTGGSVSTLTIQRTQQEDSAVYLCASSLAGAFGETQYFGPGTRLLVL.

The gene calls are TRBV18 and TRBJ2-3; TCRdb proposes TRBD1, but this gene call is untestable without DNA. The CDR3 totals 16 residues. Germline V gene data show CDR1 as KGHSH and CDR2 as LQKENI. This CDR3 is CASSPRAGDVADTQYF.

Here the CDR3 reads CASSNSGGIYPSKETQYF. The chain links TRBV21-1 to TRBJ2-5; no DNA is available, so the TRBD2 call from TCRdb remains unchecked. TRBV21-1 is marked as a pseudogene. This CDR3 has 18 amino acids.